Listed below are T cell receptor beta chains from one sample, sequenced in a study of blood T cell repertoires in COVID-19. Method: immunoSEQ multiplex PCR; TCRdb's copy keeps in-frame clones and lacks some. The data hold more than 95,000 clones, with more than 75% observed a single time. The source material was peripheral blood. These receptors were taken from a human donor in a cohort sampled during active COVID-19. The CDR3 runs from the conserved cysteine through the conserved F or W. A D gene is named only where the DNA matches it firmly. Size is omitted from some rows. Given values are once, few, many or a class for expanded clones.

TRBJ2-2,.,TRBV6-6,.,TGTGCCAGCAGTCAGGAGGAATCCGGGGAGCTGTTTTTT,CASSQEESGELFF
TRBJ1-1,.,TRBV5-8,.,TGTGCCAGCAGCCTCGCCGGCAGGCTGGACACTGAAGCTTTCTTT,CASSLAGRLDTEAFF
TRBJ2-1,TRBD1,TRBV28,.,TGTGCCAGCAGTTTCCAGGGGGTCTCCTACAATGAGCAGTTCTTC,CASSFQGVSYNEQFF
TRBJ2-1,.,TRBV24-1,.,TGTGCCACCAAGGGCGGGGTCAATGAGCAGTTCTTC,CATKGGVNEQFF
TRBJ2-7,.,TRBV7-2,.,TGTGCCAGCAGCTTTAAACAGGGTATCGATGTTGACAGACCCTACGAGCAGTACTTC,CASSFKQGIDVDRPYEQYF
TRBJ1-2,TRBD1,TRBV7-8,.,TGTGCCAGCAGCTTGGCGACAGGGGGCGACTACACCTTC,CASSLATGGDYTF
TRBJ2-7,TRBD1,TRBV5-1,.,TGCGCCAGCAGCAAGGAAGGGACAGGATTAACCTACGAGCAGTACTTC,CASSKEGTGLTYEQYF
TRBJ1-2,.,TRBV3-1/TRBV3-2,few,TGTGCCAGCAGCCAAGATCTAAGGGGGAGGGGAAGCTATGGCTACACCTTC,CASSQDLRGRGSYGYTF
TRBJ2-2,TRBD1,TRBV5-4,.,TGTGCCAGCAGCAGGGGACAGGGGGACGGGGAGCTGTTTTTT,CASSRGQGDGELFF
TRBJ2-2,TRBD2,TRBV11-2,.,TGTGCCAGCAGCTCTGGCGGGAGGCGGAACACCGGGGAGCTGTTTTTT,CASSSGGRRNTGELFF
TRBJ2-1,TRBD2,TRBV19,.,TGTGCCAGTAGTATAGATTCGGCTAGCGGGAGAGATGAGCAGTTCTTC,CASSIDSASGRDEQFF
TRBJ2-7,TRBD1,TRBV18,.,TGTGCCACCAGAACTTCCGGGACAGGGGCCTACGAGCAGTACTTC,CATRTSGTGAYEQYF
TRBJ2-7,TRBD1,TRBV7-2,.,TGTGCCAGCACCCGGACAGGGGTCTACGAGCAGTACTTC,CASTRTGVYEQYF
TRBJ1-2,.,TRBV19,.,TGTGCCAGTAGTATGACCTTGGCGGCTAACTATGGCTACACCTTC,CASSMTLAANYGYTF
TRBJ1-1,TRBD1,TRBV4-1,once,TGCGCCAGCAGCCAAGGACAGGGCCACACTGAAGCTTTCTTT,CASSQGQGHTEAFF
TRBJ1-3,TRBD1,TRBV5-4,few,TGTGCCAGCAGCCTCGACAGGGGTGGAAACACCATATATTTT,CASSLDRGGNTIYF
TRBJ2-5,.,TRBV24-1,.,TGTGCCACCAGTGATTTCGGTTTGGCCCCTGGGGGGGCTAGGGAGACCCAGTACTTC,CATSDFGLAPGGARETQYF
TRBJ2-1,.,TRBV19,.,TGTGCCAGTAACCCAAAGCGGGCAGACTACAATGAGCAGTTCTTC,CASNPKRADYNEQFF
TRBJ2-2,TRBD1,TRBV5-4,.,TGTGCCAGCAGCTTGTCCTACAACAGGGGGCGGAACACCGGGGAGCTGTTTTTT,CASSLSYNRGRNTGELFF
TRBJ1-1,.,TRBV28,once,TGTGCCAGCAGTTTAACAAACCCCGGAGGGCTAGCTTTCTTT,CASSLTNPGGLAFF
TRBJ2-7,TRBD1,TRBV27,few,TGTGCCAGCAGTTTTAGGGACAGGCCCTACGAGCAGTACTTC,CASSFRDRPYEQYF
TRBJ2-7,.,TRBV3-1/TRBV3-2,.,TGTGCCAGCAGCCAAGAAGTAACGGGCGAGCAGTACTTC,CASSQEVTGEQYF
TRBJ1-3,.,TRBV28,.,TGTGCCGGGGACACGGGCAGGCCTTCGTTTCCCTCTGGAAACACCATATATTTT,CAGDTGRPSFPSGNTIYF
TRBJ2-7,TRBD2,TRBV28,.,TGTGCCAGCAGTTCAAGACTAGCGGGACAGTTCTACGAGCAGTACTTC,CASSSRLAGQFYEQYF
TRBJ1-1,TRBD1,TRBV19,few,TGTGCCAGTAGTGATACAGGGGACACTGAAGCTTTCTTT,CASSDTGDTEAFF
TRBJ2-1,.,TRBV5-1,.,TGCGCCAGCAGTGCTAGCGACTACAATGAGCAGTTCTTC,CASSASDYNEQFF
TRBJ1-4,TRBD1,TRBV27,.,TGTGCCAGCAGTAACAGGGGGCGGTTTAATGAAAAACTGTTTTTT,CASSNRGRFNEKLFF
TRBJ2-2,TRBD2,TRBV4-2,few,TGTGCCAGCAGCCAATTAGCGGGGGACACCGGGGAGCTGTTTTTT,CASSQLAGDTGELFF
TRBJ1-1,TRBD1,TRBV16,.,TGTGCCAGCAGCCCCGGGGACAGGGTTTGGGGCACTGAAGCTTTCTTT,CASSPGDRVWGTEAFF
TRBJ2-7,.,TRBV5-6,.,TGTGCCAGCAGCCTGAGCTCCTACGAGCAGTACTTC,CASSLSSYEQYF
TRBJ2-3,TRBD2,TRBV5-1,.,TGCGCCAGCGATCCGGGAGGTGGGACAGATACGCAGTATTTT,CASDPGGGTDTQYF
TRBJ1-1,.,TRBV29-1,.,TGCAGCGTTGAACACAGCATGAACACTGAAGCTTTCTTT,CSVEHSMNTEAFF
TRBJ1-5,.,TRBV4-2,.,TGTGCCAGCACCGCACAGGGCCGAGGCAATCAGCCCCAGCATTTT,CASTAQGRGNQPQHF
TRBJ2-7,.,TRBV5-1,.,TGCGCCAGCAGCTCTACTTACGAGCAGTACTTC,CASSSTYEQYF
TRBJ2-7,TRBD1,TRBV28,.,TGTGCCAGCAGTTCCCTCCGGGACAGGGGCCGAGTTTACGAGCAGTACTTC,CASSSLRDRGRVYEQYF
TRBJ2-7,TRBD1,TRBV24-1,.,TGTGCCACCAGTGATCCCGGGACAGGGGGCTACGAGCAGTACTTC,CATSDPGTGGYEQYF
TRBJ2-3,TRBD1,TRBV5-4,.,TGTGCCAGCAGCCTATGCTACATTCGGACAGGGTTTGTGGATACGCAGTATTTT,CASSLCYIRTGFVDTQYF
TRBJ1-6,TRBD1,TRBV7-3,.,TGTGCCAGCAGCCGAGGACAGGGCACACCCCTCCACTTT,CASSRGQGTPLHF
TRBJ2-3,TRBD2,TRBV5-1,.,TGCGCCAGCAGCCCTGGGACTAGCGGGAGTATTAGCTCAGATACGCAGTATTTT,CASSPGTSGSISSDTQYF
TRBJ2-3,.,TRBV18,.,TGTGCCAGCTCACGAGCAGGGAGCACAGATACGCAGTATTTT,CASSRAGSTDTQYF
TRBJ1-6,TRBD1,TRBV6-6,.,TGTGCCAGCACCAGACAGGGGGCGGAGAGTAATTCACCCCTCCACTTT,CASTRQGAESNSPLHF
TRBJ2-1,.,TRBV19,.,TGTGCCAGTCGGTGGGGCCCCTACAATGAGCAGTTCTTC,CASRWGPYNEQFF
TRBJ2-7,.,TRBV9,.,TGTGCCAGCAGCGTAGATGGACGGGTAGGGGCCTACGAGCAGTACTTC,CASSVDGRVGAYEQYF